These 27 T cell receptor beta chains were sequenced from one sample in a study of T-cell memory formation after mild COVID-19 (dated by TCRdb to the early 2020s). Receptor amplification or capture employed 5' RACE. Sequencing was performed on an Illumina NovaSeq 6000. TCRdb reprocessed the public reads (quality trimming at Q25 with fastp, clone calling with MiXCR) and kept in-frame beta chains. Under each unique CDR3 protein, matching rows form one entry showing the most common genes and DNA. Within this sample are approximately 350,000 distinct CDR3 sequences, with approximately 15% of them counted one time only. Roughly 22% of the sample is in the top ten clones. Sequencing was done on a sample of PBMCs or a T cell subset sorted from them (not recorded which). These receptors originate from a man between 18 and 35 years old who had mild COVID-19 (a few samples of this study predate the infection). The sample titles of this study are shuffled in the database, so cell type and time point are left out; the donor was told from shared clones.

The chain joins TRBV6-5 to TRBJ2-3; D is perhaps TRBD1 or TRBD2 (5 bases each). Trimming cost V 10 bases and J 2 bases, with 16 bases left between them. Germline values: CDR1 MNHEY, CDR2 SVGAGI. The CDR3 loop spans 14 amino acids. The CDR3 nucleotides are TGTGCCACCCAGAAGGGACCGCACACAGATACGCAGTATTTT. This codes for CATQKGPHTDTQYF.

In this sample, this clonotype turned up many times. V gene TRBV12-3 or TRBV12-4 combines with J gene TRBJ2-2; possible D gene TRBD1, 6 bases. This CDR3 spans 15 amino acids. The V gene lost 4 bases and the J gene lost 5 bases, with 14 bases spanning the gap. CDR3 sequence: CASSYHKQGTGELFF. The CDR3 region has the DNA TGTGCCAGCAGTTACCACAAACAGGGAACCGGGGAGCTGTTTTTT.

The rearrangement uses TRBV4-3 and TRBJ2-6; the D is unclear. V was cut by 0 bases and J by 0 bases, with 6 bases left in between. This CDR3 is 16 amino acids long. Germline-derived CDR1 and CDR2 are LGHNA and YSLEER. The CDR3 region has the DNA TGCGCCAGCAGCCAAGATATTGTCTCTGGGGCCAACGTCCTGACTTTC. It yields the protein CASSQDIVSGANVLTF.

V gene TRBV7-3 combines with J gene TRBJ2-1; TRBD2 matches 8 bases. V shed 3 bases and J 4 bases; nucleotides not matched to a gene: 8. The CDR3 is 16 amino acids. Germline V CDR1 and CDR2: SGHTA, FQGTGA. The CDR3, as DNA: TGTGCCAGCAGCTTGGATGCGGGGGGACGATACAATGAGCAGTTCTTC. It translates to CASSLDAGGRYNEQFF.

This clonotype came up a few times. The chain links TRBV20-1 to TRBJ1-5; 10 positions match TRBD1. CDR3 length: 15 residues. Germline-derived CDR1 and CDR2 are DFQATT and SNEGSKA (reference sequence). The V gene end was trimmed by 3 bases and the J gene end by 7 bases; junction bases not matched to a gene: 9. This chain's CDR3 is CSASPGQGLGQPQHF. The CDR3, as DNA: TGCAGTGCTAGCCCGGGACAGGGGTTAGGACAGCCCCAGCATTTT.

The chain couples TRBV29-1 to TRBJ1-1; D not certain. Germline loops: CDR1 SQVTM, CDR2 ANQGSEA. With 7 bases removed from V and 6 bases from J, the gap between germline ends came to 18 bases. The CDR3 runs 13 residues. DNA of the CDR3: TGCAGCGCCTTGAGTGGAGTAAGCGCTGAAGCTTTCTTT. This codes for CSALSGVSAEAFF.

This clonotype was seen only a few times. The chain combines TRBV11-2 with TRBJ2-3, with 12 bases matching TRBD2. V lost 3 bases, J lost 6 bases, and 4 bases stayed unmatched. Germline CDR1 SGHAT, CDR2 FQNNGV. The CDR3 is 15 amino acids. CDR3 in amino acids: CASSFLAGGRDTQYF. The CDR3 bases are TGTGCCAGCAGCTTCCTAGCGGGGGGGCGGGATACGCAGTATTTT.

This rearrangement joins TRBV2 to TRBJ2-1, with 9 bases aligning to TRBD2. V lost 2 bases to trimming and J lost 8 bases; unmatched junction nucleotides: 7. The CDR3 is made up of 15 amino acids. Germline V gives CDR1 SNHLY, CDR2 FYNNEI. The CDR3 region has the DNA TGTGCCAGCAGTGAACTGGCGGGGGGGCAGGATGAGCAGTTCTTC. Translating gives CASSELAGGQDEQFF.

This chain uses TRBV3-2 with TRBJ2-5; the table's D call of TRBD1 was not tested on the DNA. TRBV3-2 is flagged as a pseudogene. This CDR3 contains 16 residues. CDR3 residues: CASSQARDRVKETQYF. The CDR3, as DNA: TGTGCCAGCAGCCAAGCTAGGGACAGGGTAAAAGAGACCCAGTACTTC.

The gene calls are TRBV2 and TRBJ1-1, with 11 bases that match TRBD1. V trimming: 4 bases; J trimming: 6 bases; junction bases outside the gene matches: 4. Germline V gene data show CDR1 as SNHLY and CDR2 as FYNNEI. This CDR3 spans 14 amino acids. CDR3 sequence (DNA): TGTGCCAGCAGTGGGACAGGGGGCGCGTCTGAAGCTTTCTTT. Translating gives CASSGTGGASEAFF.

Written as DNA, the CDR3 is TGTGCCAGCATAAAAGGGGCAGGGAACGTCTACGAGCAGTACTTC. Amino acids: CASIKGAGNVYEQYF. The chain links TRBV21-1 to TRBJ2-7; the table assigns TRBD1, which was not confirmed against the DNA. TRBV21-1 is designated a pseudogene. CDR3 length equals 15 residues.

This sequence joins TRBV27 and TRBJ2-7; D is perhaps TRBD1 or TRBD2 (6 bases each). Trimming pared 10 bases from V and 2 bases from J, leaving 21 bases between. CDR1 and CDR2 (germline): MNHEY, SMNVEV (reference sequence). This CDR3 spans 15 amino acids. Here the CDR3 DNA reads TGTGCCACCAGGAGCTTTGGGGGGCGAGCCTACGAGCAGTACTTC. Translation gives CATRSFGGRAYEQYF.

The V call is TRBV6-5, the J call TRBJ1-2; weak D call: TRBD1 (6 bases). CDR3 length equals 15 residues. Germline CDR1 and CDR2: MNHEY and SVGAGI. The V end lost 2 bases, the J end lost 3 bases, and 13 bases lay between the germline ends. The CDR3, as DNA: TGTGCCAGCAGTTACAACGCCAGGGGATACTATGGCTACACCTTC. As protein: CASSYNARGYYGYTF.

This clonotype was picked up a small number of times. The CDR3 DNA is TGCGCCAGCAGCCAAGATAGGACGGGGGTCTACAATGAGCAGTTCTTC. Protein: CASSQDRTGVYNEQFF. The chain employs TRBV4-3 and TRBJ2-1; tentative D call: TRBD2 (6 bases). V was clipped by 0 bases and J by 3 bases, with 12 bases between them. The CDR3 has 16 residues. Germline V gives CDR1 LGHNA, CDR2 YSLEER.

This clonotype has more than one count but fewer than ten. The rearrangement links TRBV20-1 to TRBJ1-2; perhaps TRBD1 as D (5 bases). The germline V gene has CDR1 DFQATT and CDR2 SNEGSKA (reference sequence). V shed 0 bases and J shed 8 bases, with 25 bases lying between them. The CDR3 is 17 residues long. This chain's CDR3 is CSARDTTEGQLSRGYTF. CDR3 DNA: TGCAGTGCTAGAGATACAACCGAAGGACAATTATCGCGAGGCTACACCTTC.

The genes are TRBV5-1 and TRBJ1-4; D is perhaps TRBD1 (6 bases). This CDR3 region has 14 residues. Trimming took 4 bases from V and 5 from J, leaving 12 bases between them. Germline V gene sequence: CDR1 SGHRS, CDR2 YFSETQ. This chain's CDR3 is CASSADRTNEKLFF. The DNA for the CDR3 is TGCGCCAGCAGCGCCGACAGGACGAATGAAAAACTGTTTTTT. The full variable domain, its missing parts supplied by reference TRBV5-1 and TRBJ1-4, is KAGVTQTPRYLIKTRGQQVTLSCSPISGHRSVSWYQQTPGQGLQFLFEYFSETQRNKGNFPGRFSGRQFSNSRSEMNVSTLELGDSALYLCASSADRTNEKLFFGSGTQLSVL.

This chain connects TRBV12-3 or TRBV12-4 to TRBJ2-1, with TRBD2 matching over 12 bases. The J segment lost 8 bases and the V segment lost 6 bases, leaving 11 bases of the junction unmatched. The CDR3 has 16 amino acids. DNA for the CDR3: TGTGCCAGCAGCATGCCTCCTAGCGGGGGGGCCCATGAGCAGTTCTTC. This translates into CASSMPPSGGAHEQFF.

The sample holds many counts of this clonotype. One junction end disagrees with the germline gene, perhaps due to a read error. This chain links TRBV20-1 with TRBJ2-1; 9 bases are shared with TRBD2. The CDR3 is 17 amino acids. Germline V gives CDR1 DFQATT, CDR2 SNEGSKA (reference sequence). CDR3: CSARDDSGGYSNNEQFF. CDR3 DNA: TGCAGTGCTAGAGATGATAGCGGGGGATACTCCAACAATGAGCAGTTCTTC.

CDR3 protein: CASSTPIYRNQAFF. In nucleotides, the CDR3 is TGCGCCAGCAGCACCCCAATATACAGGAACCAAGCTTTCTTT. The chain couples TRBV5-1 to TRBJ1-1; a weak D match, TRBD1 (5 bases). This CDR3 spans 14 amino acids. CDR1 and CDR2 from the germline V gene are SGHRS and YFSETQ. Trimming left V 4 bases short and J 9 bases short, with 19 bases between.

This chain uses TRBV5-1 with TRBJ1-2; TRBD1 is a possible D gene (6 bases). This CDR3 is built from 12 residues. Germline V CDR1 and CDR2: SGHRS, YFSETQ. The ends were cut back, 2 bases at V and 7 bases at J, with 9 bases in the middle. CDR3 nucleotides: TGCGCCAGCAGCTTTACAGGGACTGGCTACACCTTC. Translating it yields CASSFTGTGYTF.

The sample holds many counts of this clonotype. This chain connects TRBV20-1 to TRBJ2-4; D is unclear. Germline CDR1 DFQATT, CDR2 SNEGSKA (reference sequence). V lost 3 bases and J 2 bases, leaving 8 bases between the germline ends. The CDR3 covers 13 residues. DNA of the CDR3: TGCAGTGCTAGCCCCGACACCAAAAACATTCAGTACTTC. Translating it yields CSASPDTKNIQYF.

V and J are TRBV7-9 and TRBJ2-7; D gene uncertain. Trimming shortened V by 1 base and J by 2 bases, and 9 bases separated the two germline ends. CDR1 and CDR2 from the germline V gene are SEHNR and FQNEAQ (reference sequence). The CDR3 runs to 14 residues. The CDR3: CASSLEIAAYEQYF. The CDR3 nucleotides are TGTGCCAGCAGCTTAGAAATCGCTGCCTACGAGCAGTACTTC.

The J gene is TRBJ1-1, the V gene TRBV12-3 or TRBV12-4, with D tentatively TRBD1 (6 bases). This CDR3 comprises 13 residues. Trimming shortened V by 3 bases and J by 4 bases, and 9 bases separated the two germline ends. This chain's CDR3 is CASSFSGATEAFF. The CDR3 DNA reads TGTGCCAGCAGTTTTTCAGGGGCCACTGAAGCTTTCTTT.

The rearrangement links TRBV9 to TRBJ1-1; unclear D gene. CDR3 size: 11 residues. Germline V gene data show CDR1 as SGDLS and CDR2 as YYNGEE. Trimming pared 0 bases from V and 8 bases from J, leaving 5 bases between. CDR3 sequence: CASSVGGEAFF. The CDR3 nucleotides read TGTGCCAGCAGCGTAGGGGGAGAAGCTTTCTTT.

There are a few counts of this clonotype. V and J are TRBV3-1 and TRBJ2-3; D not certain. The germline V gene has CDR1 LGHDT and CDR2 YNNKEL (reference sequence). V gave up 4 bases and J gave up 4 bases, with 15 bases separating them. This CDR3 comprises 15 residues. The DNA of the CDR3 is TGTGCCAGCAGCCGCTCCCCCGGGCTCGCAGATACGCAGTATTTT. It specifies CASSRSPGLADTQYF.

The rearrangement uses TRBV24-1 and TRBJ2-5, with 7 bases matching TRBD1. There are 15 residues in the CDR3. Germline trimming cut 4 bases from V and 4 bases from J; bases unmatched to any gene: 8. The germline V gene has CDR1 KGHDR and CDR2 SFDVKD. The CDR3 here is CATSDLTGTSETQYF. In DNA, the CDR3 is TGTGCCACCAGTGACCTGACAGGGACCTCAGAGACCCAGTACTTC.

This clonotype was found a few times. The chain employs TRBV7-2 and TRBJ2-3; the D is unclear. Per the germline V gene, CDR1 is SGHTA and CDR2 is FQGNSA. The CDR3 has 12 residues. Trimming removed 1 base from V and 6 bases from J, with 5 bases in between. Here the CDR3 reads CASSLDSDTQYF. The CDR3, as DNA: TGTGCCAGCAGCTTAGATTCGGATACGCAGTATTTT.